The source of this TCR beta chain is a study of T cells after yellow fever vaccination. Notes on the study in general: Any FACS-sorted repertoire could hold abundant clonotypes that contaminate it from the bulk population.

TCRdb re-called the 5' RACE reads through MiXCR, storing one row per CDR3 protein. This sample yields 170,000 or so distinct CDR3 sequences, of which 6.2% are seen a single time; just under 3% belongs to the top ten. Germline V gene data show CDR1 as MNHEY and CDR2 as SVGEGT. Deletions cut 2 bases from V and 3 bases from J, with 14 bases between. This CDR3 is 17 amino acids long. This clonotype has ten or more counts. As yet, its antigen is unknown. V and J are TRBV6-2 or TRBV6-3 and TRBJ2-6, with D perhaps TRBD1 (6 bases). The sequence was obtained from a young man who received the YFV17D yellow fever vaccine. Sequences were derived from CD4+ T cells sorted from PBMCs, sampled on the day of the first yellow fever vaccination. This chain's CDR3 is CASSYGLGALGANVLTF. CDR3 in DNA: TGTGCCAGCAGTTACGGGTTGGGGGCGCTTGGGGCCAACGTCCTGACTTTC.